The present entry profiles one T cell receptor beta chain with its context. At least ten counts were recorded for this clonotype. Its antigen remains undetermined. One base away there is no much larger clone; base qualities are not given. This sample was taken from a study of CD8 T cells in ankylosing spondylitis (dated by TCRdb to 2016 to 2017). Concerning the study at large: The study set out to find disease-linked TCR variants by profiling T cell receptor beta repertoires in ankylosing spondylitis patients and healthy donors. The full study cohort was made up of 20 to 25 ankylosing spondylitis patients and some 100 healthy donors. Peripheral blood was sampled, and synovial fluid was also collected from ankylosing spondylitis patients.

The sequencing machine was an Illumina HiSeq 2500. TCR beta libraries were prepared by quantitative 5'-RACE with molecular barcodes. Regarding the original processing steps: Disease-linked TCR variants were identified with a new computational method built on a probabilistic model of VDJ rearrangement. TCRdb's own reprocessing of the public reads used fastp at Q25 and MiXCR and kept productive beta chains. Every distinct CDR3 protein forms one entry, paired with its most common genes and DNA. The V and J calls were not made by the authors but by TCRdb's processing. The sample table shows approximately 250,000 distinct CDR3 sequences, and 24% are seen once. Clones ranked in the top ten supply 0.5% to 0.65% of the sample. The paper as a whole reports these results and caveats: The disease-linked clones were reported as significantly enriched in matched synovial fluid samples from ankylosing spondylitis patients. The disease-linked clones showed a CD8+ phenotype and occurred at relatively low frequencies in peripheral blood. Some of the motif variants had been reported before in the synovial fluid and blood of reactive arthritis patients, a finding that suggests common disease-initiation mechanisms. A TCR beta motif made up of several highly homologous amino acid variants appeared to be characteristic of blood from ankylosing spondylitis patients.

At the junction V is shortened by 0 bases and J by 7 bases, with 13 bases in between. CDR1 SGHTA and CDR2 FQGNSA are derived from the germline V gene. The CDR3 sequence holds 15 residues, the cysteine and phenylalanine included. The only DNA kept is the CDR3, 45 bases in frame from the first base. The rearranged chain carries TRBV7-2 and TRBJ1-5, with the D gene not confidently named. This receptor was obtained from a male donor with ankylosing spondylitis or in good health (not recorded which). Sequencing was performed on blood, either unsorted or a sorted T cell fraction (not recorded which). The bases are TGTGCCAGCAGCTTAGCTCGTTACGTTTCCCAGCCCCAGCATTTT. Its product reads: CASSLARYVSQPQHF. With all but the CDR3 taken from the reference TRBV7-2 and TRBJ1-5 genes, the full variable domain is: GAGVSQSPSNKVTEKGKDVELRCDPISGHTALYWYRQSLGQGLEFLIYFQGNSAPDKSGLPSDRFSAERTGGSVSTLTIQRTQQEDSAVYLCASSLARYVSQPQHFGDGTRLSIL.